This T cell receptor (beta chain) was obtained from a study of identifying expanded T cells in peripheral blood. Sequencing was performed with immunoSEQ multiplex PCR; in TCRdb, only in-frame clones are kept and a portion is missing. Among about 84,000 clones listed, around 85% were seen once. The sequence derives from a person between 18 and 75 years old in good health. Input material: blood.

The CDR3 DNA reads TGTGCCAGCAGCCCTTTTTCAGGCTCCGGGGAGCTGTTTTTT. Translation gives CASSPFSGSGELFF. The chain employs TRBV6-4 and TRBJ2-2; D remains unclear. V lost 6 bases and J lost 6, with 14 bases in between. This CDR3 comprises 14 residues. CDR1 and CDR2 from the germline V gene are MRHNA and SNTAGT.